The entry below describes one T cell receptor (beta chain). No antigen is known for it. No much larger clone exists at a distance of one base, and base qualities are not known. The CDR3 regions of human TCRbeta chains were analyzed by immunosequencing. The paper's processing steps were these. TCRs in the repertoires were matched against a reference library of SARS-CoV-2-specific TCRs that had been generated with the MIRA antigen-specificity platform. Breadth meant the fraction of unique TCRs that were SARS-CoV-2-associated, whereas depth meant the fraction of total T cells that were SARS-CoV-2-associated. Using the MIRA data, each spike-specific TCR was mapped to the spike region that the TCR reacts to and placed in a CD4 or CD8 class. Log10-transformed breadth and depth values were compared by one-way ANOVA with Sidak's multiple comparisons tests. Imported from immuneACCESS, the table was reduced by TCRdb to in-frame sequences with V and J called. These copies leave out some clones; in studies compared against another copy, an unresolved V gene accounts for under half, and the cause of the remainder is not known. That table furnishes V, J and clone size, whereas the DNA furnished D and trimming. Here the sample has 150,000 to 200,000 clones; 85% to 95% occur a single time. Jointly, the top ten make up about 4.2% of the sample.

The sample belongs to a study of T cell responses to AZD1222 COVID-19 vaccine listed by TCRdb under 2021. At the level of the whole study: AZD1222 recipients given second doses at about 4 weeks or at about 12 weeks were pooled, since spike-specific TCR depth and breadth were not found to differ between the two schedules. TCR sequencing covered approximately 230 trial participants: approximately 200 given two doses of AZD1222 and approximately 26 given two doses of MenACWY control vaccine. Trial participants were enrolled by age into 18-55, 56-69 and 70-plus year subgroups, with approximately 160, 26 and 62 TCR-sequenced participants respectively.

Study-wide findings and limitations: Spike-specific TCR breadth and depth rose significantly after two AZD1222 doses compared with day 0 and with MenACWY recipients. Most participants were white British and females outnumbered males, and the authors suggested that clonal diversity may have been underestimated. In the small 56-69-year group, the increase in depth fell short of significance, most likely because of low power. Reportedly, close to half of the unique spike-specific TCRs recognized epitopes lying outside the regions that are mutated in the B.1.351 and B.1.1.7 variants. The vaccine-associated CD4 TCRs covered the entire spike protein, and the dominant responses fell in regions 160-218 and 743-854. Because no day 14 peak-response samples were available, the repertoires could be characterized only after the peak T cell response. Conclusions about previously exposed vaccinees were limited because only a handful of AZD1222 recipients were SARS-CoV-2 seropositive at baseline.

According to the study, the label for this sample's time point signals: baseline before first vaccination. Vaccinee samples were obtained from the UK trials COV001 and COV002, which included a single-blind randomized controlled phase 2/3 trial of AZD1222 (ChAdOx1 nCoV-19) in healthy adults. Trial participant PBMC samples were collected at day 0 and day 28 after the second dose for TCRbeta chain sequencing. V is reduced by 0 bases and J by 14 bases, leaving a spacing of 8 bases between them. The CDR1 and CDR2 encoded by the germline V gene are KGHSY and FQNENV. Taken from cysteine to phenylalanine, the CDR3 has 12 residues. The read is trimmed to its CDR3 DNA, 36 bases read in frame from base 1.

This sample comprised peripheral blood, obtained on day 0 of AZD1222 vaccination. The TCR was taken from an adult in good health. The rearrangement joined TRBV16 to TRBJ1-6, with the identity of the D gene unclear. The DNA sequence is as follows: TGTGCCAGCAGCCAATCCCCTCGCACCCTCCACTTT. This yields the protein CASSQSPRTLHF.